This T cell receptor beta chain was recovered during a study of T cell repertoires in cytomegalovirus infection. Across the whole study: Selection of CMV epitopes for the study included recently identified HLA-C-restricted and well-studied HLA-B-restricted ones. Based on public TCR beta signatures, there were indications of CMV infection and of a matching HLA type.

Study-wide findings and caveats: People with CMV and the relevant HLA were identified by cumulative public TCR beta family frequency. In two of eight donors, the top clonotype was HLA-C-restricted CMV-specific.

This CDR3 has 14 residues. Trimming removed 1 base from V and 4 bases from J, with 10 bases in between. CDR1 is LGHDT and CDR2 is YNNKEL in the germline V gene (reference sequence). This clonotype was observed many times. Antigen specificity is unknown. TCRdb ran MiXCR on the reads and lists one entry per CDR3 protein. Of about 220,000 distinct CDR3 sequences detected, approximately 38% appear once; the ten largest clones hold 59%. The sequence was obtained from a human donor in good health (CMV status not recorded). Some clones in this sample may be carry-over from other donors' samples. This chain connects TRBV3-1 to TRBJ1-2, with D unclear. Sequenced here: CD8+ T cells from cultured PBMCs, sampled from culture after CMV antigen stimulation. This CDR3 reads CASSQGVSSYGYTF. In nucleotides, the CDR3 is TGTGCCAGCAGCCAAGGAGTCAGTTCCTATGGCTACACCTTC.